The sequence of this TCR beta chain was determined in a study of blood T cell repertoires in COVID-19. About the study: Sites across the United States, Italy and Spain contributed samples from acute and convalescent COVID-19. Sample material is recorded as cDNA or gDNA derived from T cells, B-cell-depleted T cells, or PBMCs.

V was clipped by 3 bases and J by 3 bases, with 9 bases between them. The CDR3 covers 13 residues. CDR1 LNHDA and CDR2 SQIVND come from the germline V gene (reference sequence). Authors' data handling: Amplification with reference gene primers provided the estimates of nucleated cell counts. Assay used: immunoSEQ multiplex PCR; TCRdb lists only in-frame clones, some missing. The DNA gave D and trimming, while V, J and clone size come from that table. The sample has around 270,000 clones, around 89% seen once. There are a few counts of this clone. The sequence was obtained from a man aged 35-49 years with acute or convalescent COVID-19. The sample consisted of peripheral blood. The chain combines TRBV19 with TRBJ2-7; D is uncertain. The CDR3 nucleotides read TGTGCCAGTAGTATCGCCCCCGGCTACGAGCAGTACTTC. Protein product: CASSIAPGYEQYF.